The 30 T cell receptor beta chains below come from one sample, sequenced in a study of cytomegalovirus exposure and HLA in healthy donors. Generated by immunoSEQ multiplex PCR, the TCRdb table keeps only in-frame clones and is missing some. Here the sample spans 150,000 to 200,000 clones, 70% to 85% being singletons. The sequenced material came from PBMCs. All receptors come from a woman aged 25 to 39 in good health and CMV-seropositive.

This chain uses TRBV4-1 with TRBJ1-4; 7 positions match TRBD1. The CDR3 runs to 15 residues. The ends lost 4 bases at V and 7 bases at J; junction bases unmatched: 9. Germline CDR1 MGHRA, CDR2 YSYEKL. CDR3 sequence reads: CASSPPTGSTEKLFF. The CDR3 DNA sequence: TGCGCCAGCAGCCCCCCGACAGGGTCTACTGAAAAACTGTTTTTT.

The chain combines TRBV27 with TRBJ2-1; D gene ambiguous. The CDR3 is made up of 13 amino acids. Germline values: CDR1 MNHEY, CDR2 SMNVEV (reference sequence). Trimming removed 1 base from V and 8 bases from J, with 9 bases in between. The CDR3 region is CASSLLSPHEQFF. Written as DNA, the CDR3 is TGTGCCAGCAGTTTATTATCCCCCCATGAGCAGTTCTTC.

This clone was seen at least ten times. The chain recombines TRBV19 with TRBJ2-1, with 9 bases identical to TRBD2. CDR3 size: 19 residues. Germline CDR1 and CDR2: LNHDA and SQIVND (reference sequence). The junction had 22 bases not matched to a gene; V was cut back by 5 bases and J by 8 bases. CDR3 nucleotides: TGTGCCAGTAGTTCCTTAGCGGGAGTGGGGCCTAAGGTTCTGGATGAGCAGTTCTTC. Translated, it gives CASSSLAGVGPKVLDEQFF.

A single count supports this clone. The chain employs TRBV6-1 and TRBJ1-4; D remains unclear. V lost 7 bases, J lost 0 bases, and 9 bases lay in between. Germline V gene lookup returns CDR1 MNHNS and CDR2 SASEGT. The CDR3 is 14 amino acids. CDR3 sequence (DNA): TGTGCCAGCACCGAGTTTGCAACTAATGAAAAACTGTTTTTT. Protein: CASTEFATNEKLFF.

J is TRBJ1-2 and V is TRBV2; D remains unclear. Trimming cost V 7 bases and J 1 base, with 25 bases left between them. The germline V gene encodes CDR1 SNHLY and CDR2 FYNNEI. This CDR3 is 18 amino acids long. CDR3 DNA: TGTGCCAGCATCCCGGACGGCACCCTGGACTCCTTTAACTATGGCTACACCTTC. Translating it yields CASIPDGTLDSFNYGYTF.

The rearrangement joins TRBV11-3 to TRBJ2-1; no clear D. Germline loops: CDR1 SGHNT, CDR2 YENEEA. The CDR3 spans 14 residues. Trimming cost V 3 bases and J 1 base, with 7 bases left between them. CDR3 protein: CASSFSQSYNEQFF. CDR3 bases: TGTGCCAGCAGCTTTAGCCAGTCCTACAATGAGCAGTTCTTC. The whole variable domain, filled in from reference TRBV11-3 and TRBJ2-1, reads EAGVVQSPRYKIIEKKQPVAFWCNPISGHNTLYWYLQNLGQGPELLIRYENEEAVDDSQLPKDRFSAERLKGVDSTLKIQPAELGDSAVYLCASSFSQSYNEQFFGPGTRLTVL.

The table lists this clone with a few counts. The rearrangement uses TRBV6-1 and TRBJ1-1, with unresolved D. The CDR3 covers 14 residues. Germline V gene data show CDR1 as MNHNS and CDR2 as SASEGT. V lost 6 bases, J lost 4 bases, and 15 bases lay in between. The DNA for the CDR3 is TGTGCCAGCAGGAAGGAGGGTTCGAGCACTGAAGCTTTCTTT. Encoded protein: CASRKEGSSTEAFF.

The count of this clone is one. The chain has TRBV15 and TRBJ1-1; the D gene is possibly TRBD1 (5 bases). This CDR3 region has 13 residues. The V end lost 1 base, the J end lost 4 bases, and 7 bases lay between the germline ends. Looked up from germline, CDR1 is LNHNV and CDR2 is YYDKDF (reference sequence). CDR3: CATSRGQSTEAFF. The CDR3 nucleotides read TGTGCCACCAGCAGAGGACAGAGCACTGAAGCTTTCTTT.

Only a few counts were recorded for this clone. The chain has TRBV20-1 and TRBJ1-3; D is undetermined. The germline V and J ends were trimmed by 5 bases and 8 bases, with 10 bases remaining between them. This CDR3 region has 11 residues. Germline-derived CDR1 and CDR2 are DFQATT and SNEGSKA (reference sequence). DNA of the CDR3: TGCAGTGCTCCAGGTCCACACACCATATATTTT. Translating it yields CSAPGPHTIYF.

J is TRBJ2-7 and V is TRBV20-1; tentative D call: TRBD2 (6 bases). The CDR3 spans 10 residues. The V end lost 5 bases, the J end lost 7 bases, and 9 bases lay between the germline ends. The V gene's germline CDR1 is DFQATT and CDR2 SNEGSKA (reference sequence). CDR3 region: CSASGDEQYF. The DNA for the CDR3 is TGCAGTGCTTCGGGGGATGAGCAGTACTTC.

The genes are TRBV28 and TRBJ1-1, with D uncertain. This CDR3 spans 15 amino acids. The V gene's germline CDR1 is MDHEN and CDR2 SYDVKM. Between the trimmed V and J ends, which lost 6 bases and 2 bases, there was a span of 16 bases. DNA of the CDR3: TGTGCCAGCAGCAACTTCCGACGAGGTAACACTGAAGCTTTCTTT. Protein product: CASSNFRRGNTEAFF.

CDR3 loop: CASSLLGTGPYNEQFF. The CDR3, as DNA: TGTGCCAGCAGCTTACTTGGGACAGGGCCCTACAATGAGCAGTTCTTC. The chain couples TRBV7-6 to TRBJ2-1; 9 positions match TRBD1. The V and J ends lost 2 bases and 2 bases, in that order; junction bases with no gene match: 4. The germline CDR1 and CDR2 sequences are SGHVS and FNYEAQ. This CDR3 is 16 amino acids long.

This chain's CDR3 is CASTPGDGYTF. DNA of the CDR3: TGTGCCAGCACCCCCGGAGATGGCTACACCTTC. The rearrangement joins TRBV2 to TRBJ1-2; D gene uncertain. V lost 7 bases and J 6 bases, leaving 9 bases between the germline ends. This CDR3 region has 11 residues. The germline gives CDR1 SNHLY, CDR2 FYNNEI.

CDR3 in DNA: TGTGCCAGTACCCGAACGGACACTGAAGCTTTCTTT. It specifies CASTRTDTEAFF. The V and J genes are TRBV19 and TRBJ1-1, with D uncertain. This CDR3 has 12 residues. The V and J ends lost 7 bases and 3 bases respectively, with 9 bases between them. Germline CDR1 LNHDA, CDR2 SQIVND (reference sequence).

The rearrangement uses TRBV5-6 and TRBJ1-2; 8 nucleotides align to TRBD1. J lost 2 bases, V lost 0 bases, and 6 bases had no gene match. The CDR3 is 16 amino acids. The germline V gene encodes CDR1 SGHDT and CDR2 YYEEEE. The CDR3 sequence is CASSLGDRRFNYGYTF. CDR3 coding DNA: TGTGCCAGCAGCTTGGGGGACAGGAGGTTCAACTATGGCTACACCTTC. The full variable domain, in which reference TRBV5-6 and TRBJ1-2 provide the parts outside the CDR3, is DAGVTQSPTHLIKTRGQQVTLRCSPKSGHDTVSWYQQALGQGPQFIFQYYEEEERQRGNFPDRFSGHQFPNYSSELNVNALLLGDSALYLCASSLGDRRFNYGYTFGSGTRLTVV.

The genes are TRBV2 and TRBJ2-7; D perhaps matches TRBD2 (5 bases). V lost 8 bases to trimming and J lost 2 bases, with 16 bases between them. Germline V CDR1 and CDR2: SNHLY, FYNNEI. The CDR3 totals 14 residues. The CDR3: CASQPRERAYEQYF. The CDR3 DNA is TGTGCCAGCCAACCCCGGGAACGGGCCTACGAGCAGTACTTC.

This rearrangement joins TRBV6-1 to TRBJ1-3; D remains unclear. V lost 7 bases, J lost 0 bases, and 10 bases lay in between. The germline V gene encodes CDR1 MNHNS and CDR2 SASEGT. This CDR3 spans 14 amino acids. The CDR3 sequence is CASTVQSSGNTIYF. The CDR3 DNA reads as TGTGCCAGCACCGTACAGAGCTCTGGAAACACCATATATTTT.

The V call is TRBV19, the J call TRBJ1-2; 8 nucleotides match TRBD1. Germline CDR1 is LNHDA and CDR2 is SQIVND (reference sequence). The J segment lost 1 base and the V segment lost 6 bases, leaving 7 bases of the junction unmatched. The CDR3 is made up of 15 amino acids. The DNA for the CDR3 is TGTGCCAGTAGCCCGACAGGGGAGGGTAACTATGGCTACACCTTC. Protein: CASSPTGEGNYGYTF.

The chain employs TRBV11-2 and TRBJ1-2; the D gene is possibly TRBD1 (6 bases). Germline values: CDR1 SGHAT, CDR2 FQNNGV. The CDR3 spans 16 residues. V lost 2 bases and J lost 7, with 20 bases in between. CDR3: CASSLILGGRAAGYTF. The DNA of the CDR3 is TGTGCCAGCAGCTTAATCCTTGGGGGCAGGGCTGCTGGCTACACCTTC.

DNA of the CDR3: TGCAGCGTTGTAGCGATCAGAACTAGCGGGAGTAATGAGCAGTTCTTC. The encoded protein is CSVVAIRTSGSNEQFF. The chain links TRBV29-1 to TRBJ2-1; the match to TRBD2 covers 11 bases. The length of the CDR3 is 16 residues. CDR1 SQVTM and CDR2 ANQGSEA come from the germline V gene. With 4 bases clipped from V and 7 bases from J, the junction kept 12 bases outside the gene matches.

This clone was seen a few times. The chain couples TRBV18 to TRBJ2-7; 14 nucleotides align to TRBD2. Germline values: CDR1 KGHSH, CDR2 LQKENI. The CDR3 has 15 amino acids. V trimming: 3 bases; J trimming: 4 bases; junction bases outside the gene matches: 2. CDR3 bases: TGTGCCAGCTCACCTGGACTAGCGGGAGGTTACGAGCAGTACTTC. Encoded protein: CASSPGLAGGYEQYF.

This clone came up a few times. The chain is built from TRBV7-3 and TRBJ1-1, with a tentative D call TRBD1 (6 bases). The length of the CDR3 is 13 residues. Trimming took 2 bases from V and 8 from J, leaving 12 bases between them. The germline CDR1 and CDR2 sequences are SGHTA and FQGTGA. The CDR3 sequence is CASSLVRGAEAFF. The CDR3 nucleotides are TGTGCCAGCAGCTTAGTCAGGGGCGCGGAAGCTTTCTTT.

This chain links TRBV4-1 with TRBJ2-7; TRBD1 aligns across 7 bases. Germline CDR1 is MGHRA and CDR2 is YSYEKL. Losses at the gene ends were 3 bases for V and 0 bases for J; bases not matched to a gene: 8. This CDR3 comprises 16 residues. The chain's CDR3 is CASSQDRFPSSYEQYF. The CDR3 coding sequence is TGCGCCAGCAGCCAGGACAGGTTCCCGAGCTCCTACGAGCAGTACTTC.

This rearrangement joins TRBV5-6 to TRBJ2-3; D uncertain. This CDR3 has 15 amino acids. Looked up from germline, CDR1 is SGHDT and CDR2 is YYEEEE. V dropped 1 base and J dropped 0 bases, with 9 bases sitting between them. CDR3 in DNA: TGTGCCAGCAGCTTGCTGGCCTCTAGCACAGATACGCAGTATTTT. Its translation is CASSLLASSTDTQYF.

The J gene is TRBJ2-1, the V gene TRBV25-1; TRBD1 might be the D (5 bases). The CDR3 has 15 amino acids. Trimming took off 5 bases at V and 8 bases at J, with 19 bases between the two ends. CDR1 is MGHDK, CDR2 SYGVNS, per germline. The CDR3 reads CASSTASRVMDEQFF. The DNA for the CDR3 is TGTGCCAGCAGTACGGCCAGCAGGGTTATGGATGAGCAGTTCTTC.

The V gene is TRBV7-9, the J gene TRBJ1-2; a possible D gene is TRBD1 (5 bases). The CDR3 contains 13 residues. Per germline, CDR1 SEHNR and CDR2 FQNEAQ (reference sequence). V was cut by 0 bases and J by 6 bases, with 8 bases left in between. This CDR3 is CASSLAQGDGYTF. The CDR3 DNA follows: TGTGCCAGCAGCTTAGCGCAAGGGGATGGCTACACCTTC.

The chain recombines TRBV6-6 with TRBJ1-2; TRBD1 agrees at 7 bases. Trimming at V came to 1 base and at J to 3 bases, leaving 8 bases not matched to a gene. Germline V lookup: CDR1 MNHNY, CDR2 SVGAGI (reference sequence). The CDR3 is 16 residues long. The CDR3 DNA reads TGTGCCAGCAGTTACTTCGGCCTCGGACAGGACTATGGCTACACCTTC. Its protein is CASSYFGLGQDYGYTF.

This chain connects TRBV6-6 to TRBJ1-5, with TRBD1 identical over 7 bases. V gave up 5 bases and J gave up 2 bases; unmatched junction bases: 6. The CDR3 consists of 15 residues. CDR1 is MNHNY and CDR2 is SVGAGI in the germline V gene (reference sequence). This chain's CDR3 is CASSPQGMGNQPQHF. CDR3 sequence (DNA): TGTGCCAGCAGTCCACAGGGGATGGGCAATCAGCCCCAGCATTTT.

In its sample, this clone was seen once. The chain uses TRBV5-1 and TRBJ2-5; maybe TRBD2 (6 bases). V lost 1 base and J lost 2, with 9 bases in between. There are 14 residues in the CDR3. The germline gives CDR1 SGHRS, CDR2 YFSETQ. The CDR3 sequence is CASSLLAYQETQYF. The DNA for the CDR3 is TGCGCCAGCAGCTTGCTAGCGTATCAAGAGACCCAGTACTTC.

The V gene is TRBV7-2, the J gene TRBJ1-2, with D possibly TRBD1 on 5 matching bases. V lost 5 bases and J 2 bases, leaving 15 bases between the germline ends. Germline V gene data show CDR1 as SGHTA and CDR2 as FQGNSA. The CDR3 loop spans 15 amino acids. CDR3 amino acids: CASSQARGGNYGYTF. CDR3 DNA sequence: TGTGCCAGCAGCCAAGCACGGGGGGGGAACTATGGCTACACCTTC.